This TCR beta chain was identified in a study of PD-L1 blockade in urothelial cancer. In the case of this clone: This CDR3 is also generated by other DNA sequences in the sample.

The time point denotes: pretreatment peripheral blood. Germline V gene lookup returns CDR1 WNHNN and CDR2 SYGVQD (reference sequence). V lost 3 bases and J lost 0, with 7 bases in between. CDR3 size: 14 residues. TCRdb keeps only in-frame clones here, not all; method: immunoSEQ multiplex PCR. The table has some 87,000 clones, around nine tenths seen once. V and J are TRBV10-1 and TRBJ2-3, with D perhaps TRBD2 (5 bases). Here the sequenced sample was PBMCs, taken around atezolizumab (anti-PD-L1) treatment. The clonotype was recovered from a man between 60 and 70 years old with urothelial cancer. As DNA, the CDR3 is TGCGCCAGCAGTGATGGAGGTAGCACAGATACGCAGTATTTT. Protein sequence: CASSDGGSTDTQYF.